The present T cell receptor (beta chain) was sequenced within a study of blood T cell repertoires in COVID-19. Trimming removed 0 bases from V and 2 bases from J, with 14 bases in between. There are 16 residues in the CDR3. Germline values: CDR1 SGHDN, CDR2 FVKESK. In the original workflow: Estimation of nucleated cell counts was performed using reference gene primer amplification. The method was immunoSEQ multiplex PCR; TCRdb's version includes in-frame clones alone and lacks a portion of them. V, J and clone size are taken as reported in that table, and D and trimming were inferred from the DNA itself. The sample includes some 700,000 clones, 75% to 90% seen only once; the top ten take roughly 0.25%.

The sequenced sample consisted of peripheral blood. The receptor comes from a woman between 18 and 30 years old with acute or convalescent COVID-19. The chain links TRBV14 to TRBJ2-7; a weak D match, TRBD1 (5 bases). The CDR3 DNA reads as TGTGCCAGCAGCCAAGAGTGGGGCCTCACTCCCTACGAGCAGTACTTC. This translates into CASSQEWGLTPYEQYF.